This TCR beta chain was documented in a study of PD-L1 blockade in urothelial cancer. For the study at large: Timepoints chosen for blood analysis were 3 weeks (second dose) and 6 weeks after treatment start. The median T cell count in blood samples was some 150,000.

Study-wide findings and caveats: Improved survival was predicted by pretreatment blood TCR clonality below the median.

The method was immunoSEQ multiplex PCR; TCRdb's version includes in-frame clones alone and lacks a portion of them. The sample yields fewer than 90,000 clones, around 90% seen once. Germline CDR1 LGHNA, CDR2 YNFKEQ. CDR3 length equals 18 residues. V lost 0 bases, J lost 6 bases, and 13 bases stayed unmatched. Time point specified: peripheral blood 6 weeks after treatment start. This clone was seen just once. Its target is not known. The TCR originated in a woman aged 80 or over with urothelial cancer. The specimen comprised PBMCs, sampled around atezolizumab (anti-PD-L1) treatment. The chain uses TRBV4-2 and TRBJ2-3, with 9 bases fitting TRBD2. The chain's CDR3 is CASSQEGRGAGGPDTQYF. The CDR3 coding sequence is TGTGCCAGCAGCCAAGAGGGGCGGGGTGCGGGAGGGCCCGATACGCAGTATTTT.